The 20 T cell receptor beta chains given below trace back to one sample, sequenced in a study of response to subunit inactivated influenza vaccine (dated by TCRdb to 2017 to 2018). The library was obtained by RT-PCR. Sequenced using an Illumina HiSeq 2500. TCRdb reprocessing: public reads trimmed at Q25 with fastp, clones called with MiXCR, in-frame beta chains kept. Every distinct CDR3 protein forms one entry, paired with its most common genes and DNA. Across this sample there are 650,000 to 800,000 distinct CDR3 sequences, with approximately 18% seen only once. The top ten constitute 11% of the sample. The sample here was PBMCs from blood, taken 4 to 6 days after vaccination. These receptors were taken from a man aged 50 to 60 who received an inactivated influenza vaccine. Donor details come from another sample of the same person, matched by shared clones.

The chain uses TRBV18 and TRBJ2-5; D tentatively fits TRBD1 or TRBD2 (6 bases each). The CDR3 length is 14 residues. CDR1 and CDR2 from the germline V gene are KGHSH and LQKENI. Deletions cut 5 bases from V and 4 bases from J, with 14 bases between. The CDR3: CASSTLQGGETQYF. The CDR3 bases are TGTGCCAGCTCAACATTACAGGGAGGAGAGACCCAGTACTTC.

This clonotype turned up a few times. CDR3 protein: CASSLANYVADEQYF. CDR3 DNA sequence: TGCGCCAGCAGCTTGGCCAATTACGTAGCAGACGAGCAGTACTTC. The rearrangement joins TRBV5-1 to TRBJ2-7; no clear D gene. CDR1 SGHRS and CDR2 YFSETQ come from the germline V gene. CDR3 length: 15 amino acids. V dropped 0 bases and J dropped 5 bases, with 15 bases sitting between them.

This clonotype was counted only a few times. This CDR3 is CSARWDRRLETQYF. Here the CDR3 DNA reads TGCAGTGCTAGATGGGACAGGCGACTGGAGACCCAGTACTTC. The V gene is TRBV20-1, the J gene TRBJ2-5; 8 bases match TRBD1. V shed 2 bases and J 5 bases; nucleotides not matched to a gene: 7. This CDR3 has 14 amino acids. CDR1 and CDR2 from the germline V gene are DFQATT and SNEGSKA (reference sequence).

This clonotype was recorded a few times. V is TRBV7-2 and J is TRBJ2-4; possible D gene TRBD2, 6 bases. The length of the CDR3 is 14 residues. The ends were cut back, 5 bases at V and 7 bases at J, with 15 bases in the middle. Germline V gene lookup returns CDR1 SGHTA and CDR2 FQGNSA. CDR3 sequence reads: CASSPSAAGNIQYF. As DNA, the CDR3 is TGTGCCAGCAGCCCCTCGGCGGCGGGGAACATTCAGTACTTC. Supplemented by reference TRBV7-2 and TRBJ2-4, the full variable domain reads GAGVSQSPSNKVTEKGKDVELRCDPISGHTALYWYRQSLGQGLEFLIYFQGNSAPDKSGLPSDRFSAERTGGSVSTLTIQRTQQEDSAVYLCASSPSAAGNIQYFGAGTRLSVL.

The rearrangement uses TRBV28 and TRBJ2-2; D is perhaps TRBD2 (5 bases). The CDR3 runs 13 residues. Trimming pared 11 bases from V and 1 base from J, leaving 11 bases between. Germline V gene data show CDR1 as MDHEN and CDR2 as SYDVKM. The chain's CDR3 is CASWAGNTGELFF. The CDR3 region has the DNA TGTGCCTCCTGGGCGGGGAACACCGGGGAGCTGTTTTTT.

This chain uses TRBV11-1 with TRBJ2-2; the match to TRBD1 covers 11 bases. The CDR3 spans 18 residues. Germline-derived CDR1 and CDR2 are SGHAT and FQDESV (reference sequence). The trim removed 4 bases at V and 3 bases at J, leaving 10 bases unmatched. The CDR3 loop reads CASSYPGQGGEHTGELFF. DNA for the CDR3: TGTGCCAGCAGCTACCCGGGACAGGGGGGTGAGCACACCGGGGAGCTGTTTTTT.

With respect to this clonotype: One junction end does not reproduce the germline sequence, and a read error may be involved. The CDR3: CVSSFMASGRSDTQYF. CDR3 sequence (DNA): TGTGTCAGCAGTTTCATGGCTAGCGGGAGATCTGATACGCAGTATTTT. The rearrangement links TRBV12-3 or TRBV12-4 to TRBJ2-3, with TRBD2 matching over 10 bases. This CDR3 is built from 16 residues.

This clonotype was seen a few times. CDR3 sequence (DNA): TGTGCCATCAGTGAGTCTTTTGCGGGGGCCCGAGATACGCAGTATTTT. Translating gives CAISESFAGARDTQYF. The V gene is TRBV10-3, the J gene TRBJ2-3; D may be TRBD2 (7 bases). Germline CDR1 ENHRY, CDR2 SYGVKD. The V end lost 0 bases, the J end lost 5 bases, and 15 bases lay between the germline ends. This CDR3 is 16 amino acids long.

The chain employs TRBV6-2 or TRBV6-3 and TRBJ2-1; 7 nucleotides align to TRBD2. V shed 6 bases, J shed 0 bases, and the junction held 5 bases outside the gene matches. Germline V gene lookup returns CDR1 MNHEY and CDR2 SVGEGT. This CDR3 comprises 15 residues. This CDR3 reads CASRDLAGSYNEQFF. CDR3 nucleotides: TGTGCCAGCAGGGACTTAGCGGGCTCCTACAATGAGCAGTTCTTC.

The V call is TRBV9, the J call TRBJ2-1, with 8 bases that match TRBD1. V lost 0 bases and J lost 6; bases outside the gene matches: 8. Germline V gene lookup returns CDR1 SGDLS and CDR2 YYNGEE. This CDR3 is 16 amino acids long. The CDR3 loop reads CASSVGARGRFNEQFF. For the CDR3, the DNA is TGTGCCAGCAGCGTAGGGGCCAGGGGGCGATTCAATGAGCAGTTCTTC.

In this sample, this clonotype turned up a few times. This chain uses TRBV20-1 with TRBJ2-7; 11 positions match TRBD2. Germline CDR1 and CDR2: DFQATT and SNEGSKA (reference sequence). The CDR3 loop spans 15 amino acids. V lost 2 bases, J lost 4 bases, and 7 bases stayed unmatched. CDR3 region: CSARSVSGRGYEQYF. The CDR3 DNA is TGCAGTGCTAGAAGCGTTAGCGGGAGGGGTTACGAGCAGTACTTC.

This clonotype was found a few times. This chain links TRBV7-2 with TRBJ2-7; D unresolved. The germline V and J ends were trimmed by 5 bases and 0 bases, with 8 bases remaining between them. CDR3 length: 13 amino acids. Germline CDR1 SGHTA, CDR2 FQGNSA. The CDR3 region is CASSAFSSYEQYF. The CDR3, as DNA: TGTGCCAGCAGCGCCTTTAGCTCCTACGAGCAGTACTTC.

This clonotype has a count of ten or more. The rearrangement links TRBV7-3 to TRBJ2-7; TRBD2 agrees at 9 bases. Trimming cost V 2 bases and J 4 bases; bases outside gene matches: 6. CDR1 SGHTA and CDR2 FQGTGA come from the germline V gene. The length of the CDR3 is 15 residues. CDR3 in DNA: TGTGCCAGCAGCTTATCGGCTAGCGGGAAGTACGAGCAGTACTTC. Its translation: CASSLSASGKYEQYF.

The rearrangement links TRBV5-1 to TRBJ2-3; 15 bases agree with TRBD2. From germline, CDR1 is SGHRS and CDR2 YFSETQ. V lost 3 bases to trimming and J lost 3 bases; unmatched junction nucleotides: 11. The length of the CDR3 is 19 residues. CDR3 residues: CASSSHGTSGGTHTDTQYF. The CDR3 DNA sequence: TGCGCCAGCAGCTCGCATGGGACTAGCGGGGGGACCCATACAGATACGCAGTATTTT.

CDR3 in amino acids: CASSWTSGETQYF. The CDR3 nucleotides read TGCGCCAGCAGCTGGACTAGCGGAGAGACCCAGTACTTC. V usage is TRBV5-1 and J usage is TRBJ2-5; 10 bases line up with TRBD2. The CDR3 has 13 amino acids. The germline CDR1 and CDR2 sequences are SGHRS and YFSETQ. V trimming: 3 bases; J trimming: 4 bases; junction bases outside the gene matches: 0.

This chain connects TRBV11-2 to TRBJ2-1; TRBD2 agrees at 8 bases. The CDR3 loop spans 18 amino acids. The germline gives CDR1 SGHAT, CDR2 FQNNGV. Germline trimming cut 5 bases from V and 0 bases from J; bases unmatched to any gene: 12. The CDR3 region has the DNA TGTGCCAGCAGCCCCGGAGTAGCGGGATTATCCTCCTACAATGAGCAGTTCTTC. As protein: CASSPGVAGLSSYNEQFF.

This clonotype appeared a few times. The chain combines TRBV28 with TRBJ2-1, with 8 bases matching TRBD2. Unmatched junction bases numbered 3, after V lost 8 bases and J lost 0 bases. The CDR3 runs to 14 residues. Germline CDR1 is MDHEN and CDR2 is SYDVKM. The CDR3 DNA is TGTGCCAGCGCGAGCGGGAGCTCCTACAATGAGCAGTTCTTC. Residues: CASASGSSYNEQFF. The whole variable domain, filled in from reference TRBV28 and TRBJ2-1, reads DVKVTQSSRYLVKRTGEKVFLECVQDMDHENMFWYRQDPGLGLRLIYFSYDVKMKEKGDIPEGYSVSREKKERFSLILESASTNQTSMYLCASASGSSYNEQFFGPGTRLTVL.

This rearrangement joins TRBV7-9 to TRBJ2-2; no reliable D call. V lost 7 bases to trimming and J lost 5 bases, with 20 bases between them. CDR3 length equals 16 residues. Germline-derived CDR1 and CDR2 are SEHNR and FQNEAQ (reference sequence). The CDR3 loop is CASTPPFRPWTGELFF. In nucleotides, the CDR3 is TGTGCCAGCACCCCCCCATTCAGACCGTGGACCGGGGAGCTGTTTTTT.

The rearrangement uses TRBV2 and TRBJ2-3; D is ambiguous. The germline V gene has CDR1 SNHLY and CDR2 FYNNEI. CDR3 length equals 14 residues. V dropped 6 bases and J dropped 5 bases, with 15 bases sitting between them. CDR3 sequence: CASSPILGIDTQYF. CDR3 DNA: TGTGCCAGCAGCCCCATCTTGGGCATAGATACGCAGTATTTT.

This clonotype was seen only a few times. DNA for the CDR3: TGCGCCAGCAGCTCCTGGTCTAGGGGGTCTGAAGCTTTCTTT. It yields the protein CASSSWSRGSEAFF. V gene TRBV4-3 combines with J gene TRBJ1-1; possibly TRBD1 for D (6 bases). CDR1 LGHNA and CDR2 YSLEER come from the germline V gene. This CDR3 contains 14 residues. The ends were cut back, 5 bases at V and 6 bases at J, with 16 bases in the middle.